The present T cell receptor (beta chain) was sequenced within a study of T-cell memory formation after mild COVID-19. Study context: The TCR clusters were mostly specific to one donor.

V was cut by 0 bases and J by 13 bases, with 13 bases left in between. Looked up from germline, CDR1 is SGHTA and CDR2 is FQGTGA. CDR3 length: 13 amino acids. This clonotype appeared a few times. Libraries for TCRalpha and TCRbeta carried sample barcodes and unique molecular identifiers via 5'RACE. TCRdb ran MiXCR on the 5' RACE reads and lists one entry per CDR3 protein. This table has roughly 280,000 distinct CDR3 sequences, roughly 17% appearing once. Sample: PBMCs or a T cell subset sorted from them (not recorded which). The TCR originated in a man between 18 and 29 years old who had mild COVID-19 (a few samples of this study predate the infection). Cell type and time point are not known. This chain connects TRBV7-3 to TRBJ2-1, with D possibly matching TRBD1 (6 bases). CDR3 DNA: TGTGCCAGCAGCTTAACGAGGGACAAGGGTCAGTTCTTC. Protein sequence: CASSLTRDKGQFF.